One sample yielded the 10 T cell receptor beta chains listed below, sequenced in a study of blood T cell repertoires in COVID-19. The table came from immunoSEQ multiplex PCR; TCRdb's copy has only in-frame clones and leaves some out. The sample lists 180,000 or so clones, about 86% occurring once. The specimen sequenced was peripheral blood. The receptors come from a human donor with acute or convalescent COVID-19. The donor label of this sample is uncertain.

The chain employs TRBV27 and TRBJ1-6; the D gene is possibly TRBD1 (6 bases). The CDR3 length is 15 residues. CDR1 and CDR2 from the germline V gene are MNHEY and SMNVEV (reference sequence). V lost 8 bases to trimming and J lost 9 bases, with 20 bases between them. The CDR3 region has the DNA TGTGCCAGCGGGTCAAGTCAGGGGAGGGGTTCACCCCTCCACTTT. Protein product: CASGSSQGRGSPLHF.

J is TRBJ1-5 and V is TRBV2; the D is unclear. Trimming cost V 4 bases and J 0 bases, with 7 bases left between them. Germline assignment: CDR1 SNHLY and CDR2 FYNNEI. The CDR3 spans 14 residues. For the CDR3, the DNA is TGTGCCAGCAGTGGATCCTATAGCAATCAGCCCCAGCATTTT. This codes for CASSGSYSNQPQHF.

The V call is TRBV6-4, the J call TRBJ2-7; TRBD2 aligns across 7 bases. Germline CDR1 MRHNA, CDR2 SNTAGT. The CDR3 has 19 residues. V lost 1 base to trimming and J lost 6 bases; unmatched junction nucleotides: 21. The CDR3 sequence is CASSDFLAVCQGGPCEQYF. The CDR3 region has the DNA TGTGCCAGCAGTGACTTTCTAGCGGTCTGCCAGGGTGGTCCCTGCGAGCAGTACTTC.

The rearrangement uses TRBV9 and TRBJ1-2; D is uncertain. Germline V gives CDR1 SGDLS, CDR2 YYNGEE. V gave up 1 base and J gave up 8 bases, with 9 bases separating them. The CDR3 length is 12 residues. The CDR3 protein is CASSVTTGGYTF. CDR3 DNA sequence: TGTGCCAGCAGCGTAACCACGGGGGGCTACACCTTC.

The J gene is TRBJ2-3, the V gene TRBV6-1; 8 nucleotides match TRBD2. V gave up 0 bases and J gave up 4 bases; unmatched junction bases: 3. Germline CDR1 is MNHNS and CDR2 is SASEGT. The CDR3 is made up of 15 amino acids. CDR3 protein: CASSEALAGSDTQYF. The CDR3 DNA follows: TGTGCCAGCAGTGAAGCTTTAGCGGGGTCAGATACGCAGTATTTT.

This rearrangement joins TRBV5-1 to TRBJ2-1; 9 bases match TRBD2. Germline CDR1 and CDR2: SGHRS and YFSETQ. CDR3 length: 14 amino acids. The trim removed 0 bases at V and 9 bases at J, leaving 4 bases unmatched. CDR3 nucleotide sequence: TGCGCCAGCAGCTTGGAGCTAGCGGGACGTGAGCAGTTCTTC. It encodes CASSLELAGREQFF.

The chain uses TRBV7-8 and TRBJ2-7; possible D gene TRBD2, 5 bases. CDR3 length: 15 amino acids. V was cut by 7 bases and J by 2 bases, with 18 bases left in between. In germline, CDR1 is SGHVS, CDR2 FQNEAQ. CDR3 nucleotide sequence: TGTGCCAGCACCCAATCGGGGATCTTCACCTACGAGCAGTACTTC. It yields the protein CASTQSGIFTYEQYF.

Only one count was recorded for this clone. This chain connects TRBV11-1 to TRBJ2-1; 8 bases agree with TRBD2. Germline V gene data show CDR1 as SGHAT and CDR2 as FQDESV (reference sequence). V lost 5 bases and J lost 6; bases outside the gene matches: 3. The CDR3 consists of 13 residues. CDR3 sequence: CASSPGTSNEQFF. CDR3 nucleotide sequence: TGTGCCAGCAGCCCGGGGACTAGCAATGAGCAGTTCTTC.

This chain links TRBV6-1 with TRBJ1-6, with 10 bases matching TRBD1. Unmatched junction bases numbered 1, after V lost 3 bases and J lost 8 bases. CDR3 length: 14 residues. CDR1 MNHNS and CDR2 SASEGT come from the germline V gene. CDR3: CASSEDRGDSPLHF. CDR3 in DNA: TGTGCCAGCAGTGAGGACAGGGGGGATTCACCCCTCCACTTT.

The chain carries TRBV3-1 (or the pseudogene TRBV3-2) and TRBJ2-7; 13 nucleotides line up with TRBD2. The CDR3 has 15 amino acids. Germline CDR1 and CDR2: LGHDT and YNNKEL (reference sequence). The J segment lost 3 bases and the V segment lost 1 base, leaving 0 bases of the junction unmatched. This chain's CDR3 is CASSQGTSGSYEQYF. In DNA form, the CDR3 reads TGTGCCAGCAGCCAAGGGACTAGCGGGAGCTACGAGCAGTACTTC.